A selection of T cell receptor beta chains follows, all from one sample in a study of long-term antiretroviral therapy in people with HIV. Some clones are missing from TCRdb's copy, which holds only in-frame ones; the method was immunoSEQ multiplex PCR. The sample comprises roughly 17,000 clones, about 80% of which are singletons, and approximately 9.5% rests with the top ten. This sample comprised unsorted PBMCs, obtained 0.3 years before starting antiretroviral therapy. The receptors were gathered from a man between 50 and 59 years old with HIV. Both conserved end residues are part of each CDR3. A D gene is named only where the DNA matches it firmly. Size tells how often a clone was seen (once, few, many) or the class of an expanded clone, and some rows leave it out.

size	D	length	J	V	DNA	CDR3
.	TRBD1	17	TRBJ1-5	TRBV19	TGTGCCAGTAGTGTGAGGAGGGGGCGAGGCAAAGATCAGCCCCAGCATTTT	CASSVRRGRGKDQPQHF
.	.	20	TRBJ2-2	TRBV7-6	TGTGCCAGCAGTTTCTACCAAGGAAGTAAGGCGGAAATAAACACCGGGGAGCTGTTTTTT	CASSFYQGSKAEINTGELFF
few	TRBD1	13	TRBJ1-2	TRBV7-2	TGTGCCAGCAGCTTCACAGGGGTCTATGGCTACACCTTC	CASSFTGVYGYTF
.	.	15	TRBJ1-2	TRBV7-2	TGTGCCAGCAGCTCCCGGCGGGGCGATAACTATGGCTACACCTTC	CASSSRRGDNYGYTF
.	.	14	TRBJ2-5	TRBV19	TGTGCCAGTAGTTCCGGACTGTACCAAGAGACCCAGTACTTC	CASSSGLYQETQYF
few	.	14	TRBJ1-2	TRBV6-5	TGTGCCACCACCCCCTCCCCGCCTAACTATGGCTACACCTTC	CATTPSPPNYGYTF
few	TRBD1	15	TRBJ1-2	TRBV7-2	TGTGCCAGCAGCCATACAGGGGGCGTCGGAAATGGCTACACCTTC	CASSHTGGVGNGYTF
.	TRBD1	15	TRBJ1-6	TRBV28	TGTGCCAGCAGTTTCGCAGGGGGCTATAATTCACCCCTCCACTTT	CASSFAGGYNSPLHF
.	TRBD1	15	TRBJ1-6	TRBV6-1	TGTGCCAGCAGTGACGCCGGGACAGGGGTCTCACCCCTCCACTTT	CASSDAGTGVSPLHF
few	.	15	TRBJ1-1	TRBV6-4	TGTGCCAGCAGCCCCGGGAGGGGCCATAGGACTGAAGCTTTCTTT	CASSPGRGHRTEAFF
.	.	15	TRBJ2-2	TRBV6-5	TGTGCCAGCAGTTACCTCCCCATTTACATCGGGGAGCTGTTTTTT	CASSYLPIYIGELFF
.	TRBD1	18	TRBJ1-2	TRBV7-2	TGTGCCAGCAGCTTAGGAGTAGGGACAGGGACTTTTATCTCGAGCTACACCTTC	CASSLGVGTGTFISSYTF
.	TRBD2	15	TRBJ2-3	TRBV11-2	TGTGCCAGCAGCTTATATCCTAGCGGGACAGATACGCAGTATTTT	CASSLYPSGTDTQYF
.	.	14	TRBJ1-3	TRBV6-5	TGTGCCAGCCGACAAGGGAGTCCTGGAAACACCATATATTTT	CASRQGSPGNTIYF
.	.	18	TRBJ2-6	TRBV28	TGTGCCAGCAGTTTTGGGGGGCGAGGACCCTCTGGGGCCAACGTCCTGACTTTC	CASSFGGRGPSGANVLTF
.	TRBD1	13	TRBJ1-1	TRBV11-3	TGTGCCAGCAGCTTCCGACAGGGCGGTTCGGCTTTCTTT	CASSFRQGGSAFF
.	TRBD1	19	TRBJ2-7	TRBV11-3	TGTGCCAGCAGCTTCCGGGACAGGGAAACCCATAGGAGCTCCTACGAGCAGTACTTC	CASSFRDRETHRSSYEQYF
few	TRBD1	12	TRBJ1-1	TRBV2	TGTGCCAGCAAGGGGGCGGAAACTGAAGCTTTCTTT	CASKGAETEAFF
.	.	14	TRBJ2-2	TRBV28	TGTGCCAGCAGCCCCAGGGGACCGGCCGGGGAGCTGTTTTTT	CASSPRGPAGELFF
.	.	11	TRBJ2-5	TRBV30	TGTGCCTGGAGTGAAGCGGGGACCCAGTACTTC	CAWSEAGTQYF
.	TRBD1	16	TRBJ2-5	TRBV14	TGTGCCAGCAGCCAGGGGTACAGGGGGCGACAAGAGACCCAGTACTTC	CASSQGYRGRQETQYF
.	.	12	TRBJ1-1	TRBV10-3	TGTGCCATCGGACAGCAGAACACTGAAGCTTTCTTT	CAIGQQNTEAFF
medium-sized	.	14	TRBJ2-1	TRBV6-4	TGTGCCAGCAGTGACTCAGGGGAAGGAGGAGAGCAGTTCTTC	CASSDSGEGGEQFF
.	.	16	TRBJ1-1	TRBV18	TGTGCCAGCTCACCATCCGCAGGCCCCGGGGACACTGAAGCTTTCTTT	CASSPSAGPGDTEAFF
.	.	13	TRBJ1-3	TRBV29-1	TGCAGCGTTGAAGGCAGGGCTGGAAACACCATATATTTT	CSVEGRAGNTIYF
once	.	13	TRBJ2-7	TRBV9	TGTGCCAGCAGCGTCGCTGAATCCTACGAGCAGTACTTC	CASSVAESYEQYF
.	.	13	TRBJ2-7	TRBV6-5	TGTGCCAGCAGCGACCGGGACACCTACGAGCAGTACTTC	CASSDRDTYEQYF
once	.	16	TRBJ1-5	TRBV19	TGTGCCAGTAGTATTTCAGGGGTGCATAGCAATCAGCCCCAGCATTTT	CASSISGVHSNQPQHF
.	TRBD2	16	TRBJ2-7	TRBV6-6	TGTGCCAGCAGCTCCGCTGGTAGCGGGAGTTATAGCGAGCAGTACTTC	CASSSAGSGSYSEQYF
.	TRBD1	17	TRBJ1-6	TRBV5-1	TGCGCCAGCAGCGCAGGGCGCCGGACAGGGCTTATTTCACCCCTCCACTTT	CASSAGRRTGLISPLHF
.	.	15	TRBJ1-2	TRBV6-6	TGTGCCAGCAGTTACTCGAGCGGGGTGAACTATGGCTACACCTTC	CASSYSSGVNYGYTF
.	.	12	TRBJ2-5	TRBV5-6	TGTGCCAGCGGATGGGGGAGGGAGACCCAGTACTTC	CASGWGRETQYF
few	TRBD2	19	TRBJ2-7	TRBV28	TGTGCCAGCAGTTTAACCCTTTCTCTTAGACTAGCGGGAGGCAACGAGCAGTACTTC	CASSLTLSLRLAGGNEQYF
.	TRBD1	15	TRBJ1-2	TRBV19	TGTGCCAGTAGTATAGATCGCGACAGGGACTATGGCTACACCTTC	CASSIDRDRDYGYTF
few	TRBD1	17	TRBJ1-1	TRBV10-3	TGTGCCATCAGTGAGCTAGGGACAGGGGGTATGAACACTGAAGCTTTCTTT	CAISELGTGGMNTEAFF
.	.	16	TRBJ2-1	TRBV5-4	TGTGCCAGCAGCACAGAAATACAGACCCCCTACAATGAGCAGTTCTTC	CASSTEIQTPYNEQFF
.	.	13	TRBJ1-1	TRBV14	TGTGCCAGCAGCCAAGATCTGAACACTGAAGCTTTCTTT	CASSQDLNTEAFF
.	TRBD2	16	TRBJ2-5	TRBV4-1	TGCGCCAGCAGCCAAGAAGTCGCAGGGAGGGAAGAGACCCAGTACTTC	CASSQEVAGREETQYF
.	TRBD1	13	TRBJ2-7	TRBV9	TGTGCCAGCAGCCGACAGGGAAACTACGAGCAGTACTTC	CASSRQGNYEQYF
.	.	16	TRBJ2-7	TRBV27	TGTGCCAGCAGTCCCGGGTTGATGGGGATACCCTACGAGCAGTACTTC	CASSPGLMGIPYEQYF
.	.	14	TRBJ2-2	TRBV5-1	TGCGCCAGCAGCTTGGAGGTGAACACCGGGGAGCTGTTTTTT	CASSLEVNTGELFF
once	.	14	TRBJ2-7	TRBV30	TGTGCCTGGAGTGAAAAGCGGAGGACCTACGAGCAGTACTTC	CAWSEKRRTYEQYF
.	.	20	TRBJ2-2	TRBV12-1	TGTGCCAGCAGCCTGACCGGGACTAGCGGGATCCGATGGAACACCGGGGAGCTGTTTTTT	CASSLTGTSGIRWNTGELFF
.	.	15	TRBJ2-7	TRBV4-1	TGCGCCAGCAGCCAAGTGGAGGGGAAGGACTACGAGCAGTACTTC	CASSQVEGKDYEQYF
few	.	14	TRBJ1-2	TRBV4-3	TGCGCCAGCAGCCAAGGGAGAAGTAACTATGGCTACACCTTC	CASSQGRSNYGYTF
.	TRBD2	16	TRBJ2-2	TRBV6-5	TGTGCCAGCAGTTACTCGACTAGCGGGGGAGCCGGGGAGCTGTTTTTT	CASSYSTSGGAGELFF
once	TRBD1	17	TRBJ1-2	TRBV5-4	TGTGCCAGCAGACATGACAGGGATATTCAGGCTAACTATGGCTACACCTTC	CASRHDRDIQANYGYTF